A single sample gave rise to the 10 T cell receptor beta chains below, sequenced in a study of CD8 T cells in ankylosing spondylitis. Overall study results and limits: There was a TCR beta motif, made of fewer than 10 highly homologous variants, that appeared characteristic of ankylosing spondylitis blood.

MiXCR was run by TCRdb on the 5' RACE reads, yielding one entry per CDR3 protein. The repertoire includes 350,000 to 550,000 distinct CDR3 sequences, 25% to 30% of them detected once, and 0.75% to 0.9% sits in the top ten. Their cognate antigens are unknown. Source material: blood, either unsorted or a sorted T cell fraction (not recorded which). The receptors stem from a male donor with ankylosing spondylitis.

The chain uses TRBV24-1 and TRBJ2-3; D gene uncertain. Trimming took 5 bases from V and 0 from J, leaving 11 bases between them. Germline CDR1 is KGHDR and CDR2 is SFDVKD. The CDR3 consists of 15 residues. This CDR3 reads CATSGPIASTDTQYF. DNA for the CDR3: TGTGCCACCAGTGGTCCCATTGCTAGCACAGATACGCAGTATTTT.

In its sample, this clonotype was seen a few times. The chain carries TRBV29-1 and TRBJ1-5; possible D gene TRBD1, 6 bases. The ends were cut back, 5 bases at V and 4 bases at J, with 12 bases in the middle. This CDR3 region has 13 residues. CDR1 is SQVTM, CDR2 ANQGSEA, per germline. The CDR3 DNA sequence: TGCAGCGTTTCTACAGGGAGGAATCAGCCCCAGCATTTT. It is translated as CSVSTGRNQPQHF. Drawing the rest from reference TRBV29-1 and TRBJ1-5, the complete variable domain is SAVISQKPSRDICQRGTSLTIQCQVDSQVTMMFWYRQQPGQSLTLIATANQGSEATYESGFVIDKFPISRPNLTFSTLTVSNMSPEDSSIYLCSVSTGRNQPQHFGDGTRLSIL.

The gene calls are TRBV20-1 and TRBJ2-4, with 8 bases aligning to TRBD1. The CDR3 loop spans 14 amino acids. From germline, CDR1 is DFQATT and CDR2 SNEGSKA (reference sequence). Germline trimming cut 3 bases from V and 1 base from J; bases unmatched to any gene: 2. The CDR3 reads CSASRTGAKNIQYF. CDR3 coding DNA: TGCAGTGCTAGCAGGACAGGGGCCAAAAACATTCAGTACTTC.

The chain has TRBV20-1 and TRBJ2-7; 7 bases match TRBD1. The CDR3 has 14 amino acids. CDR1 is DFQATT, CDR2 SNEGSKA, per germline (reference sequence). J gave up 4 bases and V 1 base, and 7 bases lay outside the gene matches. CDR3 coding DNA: TGCAGTGCTAGAGGTGACGGGACAGCTTACGAGCAGTACTTC. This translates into CSARGDGTAYEQYF.

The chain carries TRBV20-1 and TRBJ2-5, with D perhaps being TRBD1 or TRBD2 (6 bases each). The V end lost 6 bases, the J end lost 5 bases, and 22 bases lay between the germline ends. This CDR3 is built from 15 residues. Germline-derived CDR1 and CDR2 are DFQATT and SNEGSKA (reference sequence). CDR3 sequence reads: CSAIITGGARETQYF. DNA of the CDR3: TGCAGTGCCATAATCACCGGGGGCGCACGGGAGACCCAGTACTTC.

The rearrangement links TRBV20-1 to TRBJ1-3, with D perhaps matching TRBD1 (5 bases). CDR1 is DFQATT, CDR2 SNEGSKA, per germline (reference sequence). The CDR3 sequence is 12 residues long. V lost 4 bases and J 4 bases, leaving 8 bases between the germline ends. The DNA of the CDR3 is TGCAGTGCTATCAGGGCCGGAAACACCATATATTTT. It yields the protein CSAIRAGNTIYF.

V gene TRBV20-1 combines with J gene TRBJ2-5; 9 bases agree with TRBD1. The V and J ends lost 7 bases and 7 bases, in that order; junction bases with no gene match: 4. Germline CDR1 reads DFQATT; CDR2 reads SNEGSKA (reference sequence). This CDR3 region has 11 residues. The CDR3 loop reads CSVGQGGTQYF. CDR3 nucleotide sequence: TGCAGTGTGGGACAGGGAGGGACCCAGTACTTC.

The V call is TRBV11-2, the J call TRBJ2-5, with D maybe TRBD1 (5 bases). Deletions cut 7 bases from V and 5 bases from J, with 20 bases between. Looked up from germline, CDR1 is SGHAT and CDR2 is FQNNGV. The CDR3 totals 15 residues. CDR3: CASIVGAGYTETQYF. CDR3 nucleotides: TGTGCCAGCATCGTAGGGGCAGGGTATACGGAGACCCAGTACTTC.

CDR3 in DNA: TGTGCCAGCAGCTTTCTAGCGGGAGGCCTCAATGAGCAGTTCTTC. Residues: CASSFLAGGLNEQFF. The V call is TRBV5-5, the J call TRBJ2-1; TRBD2 matches at 11 bases. The V and J ends lost 2 bases and 6 bases, in that order; junction bases with no gene match: 4. Germline CDR1 and CDR2: SGHKS and YYEKEE (reference sequence). The CDR3 consists of 15 residues.

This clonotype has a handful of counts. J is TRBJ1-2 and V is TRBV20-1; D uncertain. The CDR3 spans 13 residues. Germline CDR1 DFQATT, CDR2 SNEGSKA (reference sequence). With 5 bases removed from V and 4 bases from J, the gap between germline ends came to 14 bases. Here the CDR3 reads CSAPAGAVYGYTF. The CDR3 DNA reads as TGCAGTGCTCCGGCGGGCGCGGTCTATGGCTACACCTTC.